Reported below is one T cell receptor beta chain. In this sample, this clonotype turned up many times. The clone's antigen remains unknown. One base away there is no much larger clone; base qualities are not given. Trimming at the junction amounts to 5 bases on V and 0 bases on J, and the germline ends lie 7 bases apart. The CDR3 measures 12 amino acids from cysteine to phenylalanine. The retained sequence is limited to the CDR3, 36 bases, with the frame set at the first base. CDR1 and CDR2, looked up from the germline V gene (reference sequence), are DFQATT and SNEGSKA. The data were obtained in a study of CD8 T cells in ankylosing spondylitis (dated by TCRdb to the late 2010s). Context from the whole study: The study set out to find disease-linked TCR variants by profiling T cell receptor beta repertoires in ankylosing spondylitis patients and healthy donors. The full study cohort comprised about 23 ankylosing spondylitis patients and roughly 100 healthy donors. Peripheral blood was sampled, and synovial fluid was also collected from ankylosing spondylitis patients.

Broad study findings and their caveats: A CD8+ phenotype was shown by the disease-linked clones, which were found at relatively low frequencies in peripheral blood. According to the report, matched synovial fluid samples from ankylosing spondylitis patients were significantly enriched for the disease-linked clones. Some motif variants had previously been reported in the synovial fluid and blood of reactive arthritis patients, which suggests shared mechanisms of disease initiation. Blood from ankylosing spondylitis patients appeared to be characterized by a TCR beta motif made up of several highly homologous amino acid variants.

This sample was sequenced with an Illumina HiSeq 2500. Quantitative 5'-RACE with molecular barcodes was the method used to prepare the TCR beta libraries. The authors' pipeline ran thus. A new computational method, built on a probabilistic model of VDJ rearrangement, was used to identify disease-linked TCR variants. Using fastp at Q25 and MiXCR, TCRdb reprocessed the public reads and kept productive beta chains. Each CDR3 protein gets just one entry, which takes the most common genes and DNA from the rows behind it. The V and J calls shown here were made by TCRdb, not taken from the authors' results. The sample table holds about 250,000 distinct CDR3 sequences, of which roughly 32% were seen once. Jointly, the top ten make up approximately 4.4% of the sample.

This clonotype originated in a male donor with ankylosing spondylitis or in good health (not recorded which). The receptor chain draws on TRBV20-1 and TRBJ1-1, with the D segment identity uncertain. Input material: blood, either unsorted or a sorted T cell fraction (not recorded which). The CDR3 in this case is CSASLVNTEAFF. DNA sequence: TGCAGTGCTTCCCTGGTGAACACTGAAGCTTTCTTT.